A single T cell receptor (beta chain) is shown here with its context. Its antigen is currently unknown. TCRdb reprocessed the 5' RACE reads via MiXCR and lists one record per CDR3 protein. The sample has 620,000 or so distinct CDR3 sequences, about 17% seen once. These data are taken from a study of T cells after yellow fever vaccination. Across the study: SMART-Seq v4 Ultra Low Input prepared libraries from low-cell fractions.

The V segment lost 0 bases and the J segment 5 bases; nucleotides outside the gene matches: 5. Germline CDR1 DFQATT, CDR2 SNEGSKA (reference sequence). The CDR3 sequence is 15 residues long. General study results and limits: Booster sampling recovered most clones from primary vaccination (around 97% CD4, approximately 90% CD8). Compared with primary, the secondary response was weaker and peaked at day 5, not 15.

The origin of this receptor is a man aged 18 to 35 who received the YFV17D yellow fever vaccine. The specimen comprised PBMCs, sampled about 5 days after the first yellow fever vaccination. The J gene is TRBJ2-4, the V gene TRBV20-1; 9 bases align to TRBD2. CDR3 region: CSARDRIAGENIQYF. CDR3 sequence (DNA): TGCAGTGCTAGAGATCGGATAGCGGGGGAAAACATTCAGTACTTC.